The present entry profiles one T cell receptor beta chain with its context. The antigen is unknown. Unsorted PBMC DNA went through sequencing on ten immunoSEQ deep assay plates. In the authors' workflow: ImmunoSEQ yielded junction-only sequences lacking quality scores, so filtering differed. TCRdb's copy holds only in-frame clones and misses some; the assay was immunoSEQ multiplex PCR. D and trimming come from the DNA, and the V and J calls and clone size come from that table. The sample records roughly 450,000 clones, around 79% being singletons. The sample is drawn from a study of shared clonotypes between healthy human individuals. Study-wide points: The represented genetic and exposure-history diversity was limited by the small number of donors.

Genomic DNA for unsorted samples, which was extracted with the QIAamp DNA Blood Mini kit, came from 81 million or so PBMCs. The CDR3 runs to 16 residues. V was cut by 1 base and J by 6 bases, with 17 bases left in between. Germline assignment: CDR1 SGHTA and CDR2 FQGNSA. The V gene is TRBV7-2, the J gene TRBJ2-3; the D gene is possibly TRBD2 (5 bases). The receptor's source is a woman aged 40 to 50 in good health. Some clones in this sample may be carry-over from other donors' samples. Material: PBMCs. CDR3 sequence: CASSLVGGRSADTQYF. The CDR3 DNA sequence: TGTGCCAGCAGCTTAGTAGGCGGGCGTTCGGCGGATACGCAGTATTTT.